This T cell receptor beta chain came from a study of identical twins. The length of the CDR3 is 16 residues. Germline values: CDR1 SGDLS, CDR2 YYNGEE. V gave up 0 bases and J gave up 0 bases; unmatched junction bases: 3. Using its own MiXCR run on the 5' RACE reads, TCRdb lists one record per CDR3 protein. There are hundreds of thousands of distinct CDR3 sequences in the sample; 20% to 30% occur only once, and 2.9% lies in the top ten. This clonotype was seen only a few times. The sample was also reused in another study, on T cells expressing NK-cell markers. From that report: Cells sorted as CD3+CD56+NKG2C+, CD3+CD56+NKG2C- and CD3+CD56-NKG2C+ T cells supplied the TCR beta repertoires.

The TCR sequence derives from a woman aged 18-29 years in good health. This sequence joins TRBV9 and TRBJ2-1, with TRBD2 matching 7 bases. Sequenced sample: CD4+ T cells sorted from blood. CDR3 in DNA: TGTGCCAGCAGCGTAGTCGGGGGGAGCTCCTACAATGAGCAGTTCTTC. Translated: CASSVVGGSSYNEQFF.